The sequence of this T cell receptor beta chain was determined in a study of CD8 T cells in ankylosing spondylitis. This clonotype was recorded at least ten times. Antigen unknown. V was clipped by 0 bases and J by 8 bases, with 7 bases between them. The CDR3 consists of 12 residues. From germline, CDR1 is LGHNA and CDR2 YNFKEQ. Whole-study findings and limits: Previously reported in reactive arthritis synovial fluid and blood were some of the motif variants. Seemingly characteristic of ankylosing spondylitis blood was a TCR beta motif consisting of about 8 highly homologous variants. Clones linked to disease, bearing a CD8+ phenotype, were relatively rare in peripheral blood. Reported data indicate significant enrichment of disease-linked clones within matched ankylosing spondylitis synovial fluid.

Quantitative 5'-RACE with molecular barcodes generated TCR beta libraries. TCRdb fed the 5' RACE reads into MiXCR, producing one record per CDR3 protein. Here the sample spans fewer than 550,000 distinct CDR3 sequences, roughly 5.2% being singletons. Input material: blood, either unsorted or a sorted T cell fraction (not recorded which). This receptor was taken from a male donor with ankylosing spondylitis. The J gene is TRBJ1-1, the V gene TRBV4-2; possibly TRBD1 for D (5 bases). CDR3: CASSQDKGEAFF. In nucleotides, the CDR3 is TGTGCCAGCAGCCAAGATAAGGGGGAAGCTTTCTTT.